This T cell receptor beta chain was recovered during a study of cytomegalovirus exposure and HLA in healthy donors. General study results and limits: TRBV6-2, TRBV6-3 and some other V segments were excluded as indistinguishable.

Both 60 Vbeta primers and 13 Jbeta primers went into the PCR. TCRdb's copy holds only in-frame clones and misses some; the assay was immunoSEQ multiplex PCR. The sample lists some 100,000 clones; over 60% were seen once. Points on this clone: Antigen: not known.

The length of the CDR3 is 16 residues. V was trimmed by 6 bases and J by 0 bases, leaving 15 bases between them. The germline V gene encodes CDR1 MNHNY and CDR2 SVGAGI (reference sequence). The source of this sequence is a female donor in good health and CMV-seronegative. The chain employs TRBV6-6 and TRBJ2-1, with D maybe TRBD2 (5 bases). What was sequenced was PBMCs. CDR3: CASRNGVSSSYNEQFF. The CDR3 bases are TGTGCCAGCAGGAACGGGGTCTCCAGCTCCTACAATGAGCAGTTCTTC.